A selection of T cell receptor beta chains follows, all from one sample in a study of OX40 agonist ivuxolimab in advanced cancers. The data were produced by immunoSEQ multiplex PCR, yet TCRdb's version contains in-frame clones alone and is incomplete. This sample carries some 79,000 clones, 92% of them seen once, and the ten largest clones take about 0.45%. The specimen comprised CD4+ or CD8+ T cells sorted from blood, sampled in a trial of the OX40 agonist ivuxolimab. Receptors originate from an adult with an advanced solid tumor such as melanoma, head and neck, liver or kidney cancer. Each CDR3 is given with its conserved first and last residue.

CAWSAGGEKLFF TRBJ1-4 TRBV30
CASSPRPGGGTGNTIYF TRBJ1-3 TRBV7-6
CASSYSRAHQQFF TRBJ2-1 TRBV6-5
CASTLTSGRADEQFF TRBJ2-1 TRBV6-1
CASSSSSGQGAHEQFF TRBJ2-1 TRBV7-2
CASSQDPQGRAGGSNEQFF TRBJ2-1 TRBV4-1
CASRPVQGRETQYF TRBJ2-5 TRBV5-5
CASSQTGSTNEKLFF TRBJ1-4 TRBV5-1
CASSAESGTRSTDTQYF TRBJ2-3 TRBV19
CASSLVDSFSYEQYF TRBJ2-7 TRBV11-3
CAWNTGGGNQPQHF TRBJ1-5 TRBV30
CASSITGARTEAFF TRBJ1-1 TRBV19
CASKKEETQYF TRBJ2-5 TRBV5-1
CASSFRGPMNTEAFF TRBJ1-1 TRBV19